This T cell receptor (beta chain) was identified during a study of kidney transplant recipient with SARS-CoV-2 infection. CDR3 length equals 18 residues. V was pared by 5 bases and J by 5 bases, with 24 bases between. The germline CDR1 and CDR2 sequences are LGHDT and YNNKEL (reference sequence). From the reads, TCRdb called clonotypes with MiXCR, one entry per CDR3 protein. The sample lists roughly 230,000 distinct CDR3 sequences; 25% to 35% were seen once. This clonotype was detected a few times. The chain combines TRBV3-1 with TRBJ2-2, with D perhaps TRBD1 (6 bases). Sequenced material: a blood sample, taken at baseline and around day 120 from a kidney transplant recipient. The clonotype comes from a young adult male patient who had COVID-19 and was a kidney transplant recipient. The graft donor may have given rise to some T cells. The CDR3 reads CASSGQCPISGLTGELFF. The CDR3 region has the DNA TGTGCCAGCAGCGGACAGTGTCCCATTTCAGGCTTGACCGGGGAGCTGTTTTTT.